Below, 8 T cell receptor beta chains from the same sample are listed, as sequenced in a study of cytomegalovirus exposure and HLA in healthy donors (dated by TCRdb to about 2017). Libraries were constructed by the immunoSEQ multiplex PCR assay. For the multiplex PCR, a mixture combining 60 forward primers for TCR Vbeta segments and 13 reverse primers for TCR Jbeta segments was used. The immuneACCESS repertoire file appears here via TCRdb, limited to in-frame rearrangements. These files lack a portion of the clones; in checked studies, under half of the deficit traces to unresolved V genes, and the cause of the others is not known. The table for this sample lists around 170,000 clones; more than 75% of them were counted only once. Clones ranked in the top ten supply 2% to 3% of the sample. Sequencing input: PBMCs. The receptors shown here come from a woman in her forties or fifties in good health and CMV-seropositive.

The chain is built from TRBV6-1 and TRBJ1-1, with 8 bases that match TRBD1. CDR1 is MNHNS and CDR2 is SASEGT in the germline V gene. The ends lost 6 bases at V and 1 base at J; junction bases unmatched: 7. The CDR3 has 15 amino acids. The CDR3 region has the DNA TGTGCCAGCAGAAAAGGACAGGGATCGAACACTGAAGCTTTCTTT. It encodes CASRKGQGSNTEAFF.

V usage is TRBV14 and J usage is TRBJ2-2; no definite D call. With 4 bases removed from V and 3 bases from J, the gap between germline ends came to 6 bases. The CDR3 sequence is 13 residues long. The germline CDR1 and CDR2 sequences are SGHDN and FVKESK. CDR3 sequence (DNA): TGTGCCAGCAGCCTAATATACACCGGGGAGCTGTTTTTT. Translating gives CASSLIYTGELFF. The whole variable domain, filled in from reference TRBV14 and TRBJ2-2, reads EAGVTQFPSHSVIEKGQTVTLRCDPISGHDNLYWYRRVMGKEIKFLLHFVKESKQDESGMPNNRFLAERTGGTYSTLKVQPAELEDSGVYFCASSLIYTGELFFGEGSRLTVL.

The CDR3 coding sequence is TGCAGCGTCCTGGAGCTCAGGGCCAATGAGCAGTTCTTC. Amino acid sequence: CSVLELRANEQFF. V usage is TRBV29-1 and J usage is TRBJ2-1; tentatively, D is TRBD1 (5 bases). This CDR3 region has 13 residues. V was clipped by 6 bases and J by 6 bases, with 15 bases between them. Germline CDR1 is SQVTM and CDR2 is ANQGSEA.

The chain uses TRBV6-6 and TRBJ1-2; tentative D call: TRBD1 (6 bases). The CDR3 is 13 amino acids. Trimming took off 6 bases at V and 8 bases at J, with 16 bases between the two ends. Germline V gene data show CDR1 as MNHNY and CDR2 as SVGAGI (reference sequence). In nucleotides, the CDR3 is TGTGCCAGCAGGTCCACCTCCAGGGGCGGCTACACCTTC. This encodes CASRSTSRGGYTF.

V and J are TRBV4-1 and TRBJ1-1; 8 bases match TRBD1. The CDR3 length is 15 residues. CDR1 MGHRA and CDR2 YSYEKL come from the germline V gene. J lost 5 bases, V lost 1 base, and 6 bases had no gene match. The CDR3 DNA reads TGCGCCAGCAGCCAAGGACAGGGGCGGGTTACTGAAGCTTTCTTT. Its protein product is CASSQGQGRVTEAFF.

V gene TRBV27 combines with J gene TRBJ2-1, with D possibly matching TRBD1 (7 bases). The CDR3 covers 15 residues. Trimming left V 6 bases short and J 4 bases short, with 16 bases between. Germline loops: CDR1 MNHEY, CDR2 SMNVEV (reference sequence). Written as DNA, the CDR3 is TGTGCCAGCAGCCTAGAGGCGGGACAGTACAATGAGCAGTTCTTC. Translated: CASSLEAGQYNEQFF.

V and J are TRBV10-3 and TRBJ1-6; D not certain. The CDR3 is 12 amino acids. Per germline, CDR1 ENHRY and CDR2 SYGVKD. V lost 6 bases, J lost 10 bases, and 10 bases lay in between. CDR3 in DNA: TGTGCCATCAGAGGCGGCGGGTCACCCCTCCACTTT. Its translation: CAIRGGGSPLHF.

The CDR3 DNA reads as TGTGCCATCAGTGGGGGCGGGACAGGGGGCGCAGGCATTCAGTACTTC. Its protein product is CAISGGGTGGAGIQYF. This sequence joins TRBV10-3 and TRBJ2-4; 12 bases are a match to TRBD1. The CDR3 runs 16 residues. Germline V gives CDR1 ENHRY, CDR2 SYGVKD. V lost 4 bases, J lost 9 bases, and 10 bases stayed unmatched.